Listed here are 27 T cell receptor beta chains from one sample, sequenced in a study of blood T cell repertoires in COVID-19. Assay used: immunoSEQ multiplex PCR; TCRdb lists only in-frame clones, some missing. The repertoire holds approximately 130,000 clones, over 60% seen once, with roughly 8.6% in the top ten. What was sequenced was peripheral blood. The receptors were sampled from a human donor in a cohort sampled during active COVID-19.

The V call is TRBV11-3, the J call TRBJ1-1; D is possibly TRBD1 (5 bases). V was clipped by 4 bases and J by 6 bases, with 15 bases between them. This CDR3 has 14 amino acids. CDR1 is SGHNT, CDR2 YENEEA, per germline. The CDR3 loop is CASSSNGGDPEAFF. Here the CDR3 DNA reads TGTGCCAGCAGCTCCAACGGGGGTGACCCTGAAGCTTTCTTT.

The count of this clone is one. This chain connects TRBV19 to TRBJ2-7; 10 bases align to TRBD1. The germline CDR1 and CDR2 sequences are LNHDA and SQIVND (reference sequence). Germline trimming cut 5 bases from V and 5 bases from J; bases unmatched to any gene: 3. This CDR3 contains 13 residues. CDR3 sequence (DNA): TGTGCCAGTAGTCCCGGGACAGGGGACGAGCAGTACTTC. Protein: CASSPGTGDEQYF.

There are many counts of this clone. V and J are TRBV9 and TRBJ1-2, with D possibly being TRBD1 (6 bases). The germline CDR1 and CDR2 sequences are SGDLS and YYNGEE. Deletions cut 1 base from V and 4 bases from J, with 14 bases between. The CDR3 has 15 residues. The CDR3 DNA reads as TGTGCCAGCAGCGTACAGGACAGCCCGCCCTATGGCTACACCTTC. Amino acids: CASSVQDSPPYGYTF.

This chain links TRBV27 with TRBJ2-2; unclear D gene. Trimming stripped 6 bases from V and 7 bases from J, with 21 bases between. This CDR3 has 16 amino acids. The germline CDR1 and CDR2 sequences are MNHEY and SMNVEV (reference sequence). DNA of the CDR3: TGTGCCAGCAGCCCCCCCCGAAGACTTACCAGCGGGGAGCTGTTTTTT. Residues: CASSPPRRLTSGELFF.

The chain recombines TRBV18 with TRBJ1-1; 8 positions agree with TRBD1. The ends lost 6 bases at V and 5 bases at J; junction bases unmatched: 5. The CDR3 is 13 amino acids. CDR1 and CDR2 (germline): KGHSH, LQKENI. The CDR3 loop is CASSTYRGTEAFF. The CDR3 coding sequence is TGTGCCAGCTCGACCTACAGGGGGACTGAAGCTTTCTTT. Looking up the rest from reference TRBV18 and TRBJ1-1 gives the full variable domain: NAGVMQNPRHLVRRRGQEARLRCSPMKGHSHVYWYRQLPEEGLKFMVYLQKENIIDESGMPKERFSAEFPKEGPSILRIQQVVRGDSAAYFCASSTYRGTEAFFGQGTRLTVV.

V usage is TRBV14 and J usage is TRBJ1-4; no clear D gene. Trimming left V 0 bases short and J 4 bases short, with 9 bases between. Germline-derived CDR1 and CDR2 are SGHDN and FVKESK. This CDR3 is built from 15 residues. In nucleotides, the CDR3 is TGTGCCAGCAGCCAAGATCTGGCGGATAATGAAAAACTGTTTTTT. Translation: CASSQDLADNEKLFF.

This chain connects TRBV6-5 to TRBJ1-2; possibly TRBD1 for D (5 bases). V lost 10 bases, J lost 4 bases, and 13 bases lay in between. Germline V gene data show CDR1 as MNHEY and CDR2 as SVGAGI. This CDR3 region has 12 residues. CDR3 in amino acids: CAIGGRGYGYTF. The CDR3 coding sequence is TGTGCCATTGGGGGGAGGGGCTATGGCTACACCTTC.

The chain uses TRBV19 and TRBJ2-7; D call uncertain. CDR1 is LNHDA and CDR2 is SQIVND in the germline V gene (reference sequence). Deletions cut 3 bases from V and 0 bases from J, with 6 bases between. This CDR3 contains 13 residues. The CDR3 loop is CASSMASSYEQYF. The CDR3 region has the DNA TGTGCCAGTAGTATGGCCAGCTCCTACGAGCAGTACTTC.

A few counts support this clone. V is TRBV27 and J is TRBJ2-7; 7 bases map to TRBD1. The CDR3 totals 15 residues. The V and J ends lost 3 bases and 3 bases, in that order; junction bases with no gene match: 8. Germline CDR1 reads MNHEY; CDR2 reads SMNVEV (reference sequence). DNA for the CDR3: TGTGCCAGCAGTTTGACAGGGCAGGTTCTCTACGAGCAGTACTTC. It translates to CASSLTGQVLYEQYF.

This sequence joins TRBV4-1 and TRBJ2-7, with 11 positions matching TRBD2. CDR3 length: 15 residues. J lost 5 bases, V lost 3 bases, and 6 bases had no gene match. Germline V gene data show CDR1 as MGHRA and CDR2 as YSYEKL. The CDR3 DNA reads as TGCGCCAGCAGCCATGGTAGCGGGGGGGCCAACGAGCAGTACTTC. As protein: CASSHGSGGANEQYF.

The chain links TRBV28 to TRBJ1-1; possibly TRBD1 for D (6 bases). The CDR3 is 14 amino acids. The V end lost 7 bases, the J end lost 1 base, and 13 bases lay between the germline ends. CDR1 and CDR2 from the germline V gene are MDHEN and SYDVKM. Written as DNA, the CDR3 is TGTGCCAGCAATCAGGGGCTTGCGAACACTGAAGCTTTCTTT. Translation: CASNQGLANTEAFF. The whole variable domain, remainder taken from reference TRBV28 and TRBJ1-1, is DVKVTQSSRYLVKRTGEKVFLECVQDMDHENMFWYRQDPGLGLRLIYFSYDVKMKEKGDIPEGYSVSREKKERFSLILESASTNQTSMYLCASNQGLANTEAFFGQGTRLTVV.

In regard to this clone: At one end, the junction sequence differs from germline, possibly due to a read error. V gene TRBV6-6 combines with J gene TRBJ2-7; TRBD1 matches 7 bases. The CDR3 contains 14 residues. Germline CDR1 reads MNHNY; CDR2 reads SVGAGI (reference sequence). The CDR3 DNA reads TGTGCCAGCAGATACTCAGGGGGAGTCTACGAGCAGTACTTC. Translated, it gives CASRYSGGVYEQYF.

This sequence joins TRBV5-6 and TRBJ2-7, with 7 positions matching TRBD2. J gave up 4 bases and V 2 bases, and 6 bases lay outside the gene matches. This CDR3 spans 14 amino acids. CDR1 and CDR2 from the germline V gene are SGHDT and YYEEEE. In DNA form, the CDR3 reads TGTGCCAGCAGCTTAGGGGCTAGCGGATACGAGCAGTACTTC. Amino acid sequence: CASSLGASGYEQYF.

The chain joins TRBV28 to TRBJ1-2, with D possibly TRBD1 on 5 matching bases. This CDR3 comprises 12 residues. Trimming pared 8 bases from V and 4 bases from J, leaving 11 bases between. Germline V gene sequence: CDR1 MDHEN, CDR2 SYDVKM. Here the CDR3 DNA reads TGTGCCAGCGAAGACAGTCCCTATGGCTACACCTTC. Translated, it gives CASEDSPYGYTF.

The V gene is TRBV4-1, the J gene TRBJ1-2, with D maybe TRBD1 (6 bases). The V gene lost 3 bases and the J gene lost 4 bases, with 18 bases spanning the gap. CDR1 is MGHRA, CDR2 YSYEKL, per germline. The CDR3 has 16 amino acids. CDR3 in amino acids: CASSQEAGGASYGYTF. In DNA, the CDR3 is TGCGCCAGCAGCCAGGAGGCGGGGGGCGCTAGCTATGGCTACACCTTC.

J is TRBJ2-7 and V is TRBV7-6; maybe TRBD1 (5 bases). CDR1 and CDR2 (germline): SGHVS, FNYEAQ. The length of the CDR3 is 15 residues. V was trimmed by 1 base and J by 0 bases, leaving 10 bases between them. The CDR3 loop reads CASSLGGTYSYEQYF. CDR3 in DNA: TGTGCCAGCAGCTTAGGGGGCACGTACTCCTACGAGCAGTACTTC.

The sample holds a few counts of this clone. V usage is TRBV5-4 and J usage is TRBJ2-7, with 8 bases matching TRBD1. The CDR3 contains 13 residues. J was trimmed by 0 bases and V by 9 bases; bases with no gene match: 5. The germline CDR1 and CDR2 sequences are SGHNT and YYREEE (reference sequence). The CDR3 reads CATLQGDSYEQYF. CDR3 bases: TGTGCCACCTTACAGGGGGACTCCTACGAGCAGTACTTC.

This clone came up once. V and J are TRBV7-9 and TRBJ1-1, with D tentatively TRBD1 (5 bases). CDR3 length equals 12 residues. V was clipped by 1 base and J by 6 bases, with 6 bases between them. Looked up from germline, CDR1 is SEHNR and CDR2 is FQNEAQ (reference sequence). CDR3 nucleotides: TGTGCCAGCAGCTTAGGGGGCCCTGAAGCTTTCTTT. This sequence encodes CASSLGGPEAFF.

This clone was recorded a few times. The V call is TRBV15, the J call TRBJ1-1; 7 bases map to TRBD1. Germline-derived CDR1 and CDR2 are LNHNV and YYDKDF (reference sequence). With 1 base clipped from V and 0 bases from J, the junction kept 2 bases outside the gene matches. This CDR3 is 15 amino acids long. CDR3 sequence reads: CATSRATGMNTEAFF. In DNA form, the CDR3 reads TGTGCCACCAGCAGAGCGACAGGGATGAACACTGAAGCTTTCTTT.

The chain is built from TRBV19 and TRBJ2-5; maybe TRBD1 (5 bases). The CDR3 extends over 15 amino acids. V dropped 2 bases and J dropped 2 bases, with 12 bases sitting between them. Germline CDR1 reads LNHDA; CDR2 reads SQIVND (reference sequence). The CDR3 loop reads CASSITGTGQETQYF. CDR3 DNA sequence: TGTGCCAGTAGTATAACCGGCACAGGACAAGAGACCCAGTACTTC. The full variable domain, its missing parts supplied by reference TRBV19 and TRBJ2-5, is DGGITQSPKYLFRKEGQNVTLSCEQNLNHDAMYWYRQDPGQGLRLIYYSQIVNDFQKGDIAEGYSVSREKKESFPLTVTSAQKNPTAFYLCASSITGTGQETQYFGPGTRLLVL.

V is TRBV9 and J is TRBJ2-1; 10 bases match TRBD2. V lost 3 bases, J lost 2 bases, and 5 bases stayed unmatched. The CDR3 loop spans 16 amino acids. Germline loops: CDR1 SGDLS, CDR2 YYNGEE. The CDR3 loop is CASSGLAGVAYNEQFF. The CDR3 coding sequence is TGTGCCAGCAGCGGTCTAGCGGGAGTAGCCTACAATGAGCAGTTCTTC.

The chain carries TRBV6-1 and TRBJ1-3; D remains ambiguous. Germline CDR1 MNHNS, CDR2 SASEGT. The ends were cut back, 3 bases at V and 2 bases at J, with 8 bases in the middle. The CDR3 has 14 amino acids. CDR3 region: CASSDAGAGNTIYF. DNA for the CDR3: TGTGCCAGCAGTGACGCAGGTGCTGGAAACACCATATATTTT.

The chain uses TRBV29-1 and TRBJ2-7, with D perhaps matching TRBD2 (6 bases). The V and J ends lost 1 base and 2 bases respectively, with 12 bases between them. This CDR3 has 14 residues. In germline, CDR1 is SQVTM, CDR2 ANQGSEA. CDR3 nucleotides: TGCAGCGTTGAAGTGGAGGGGCCAACCTACGAGCAGTACTTC. Amino acids: CSVEVEGPTYEQYF.

This sequence joins TRBV20-1 and TRBJ1-2, with 7 nucleotides matching TRBD1. CDR1 and CDR2 from the germline V gene are DFQATT and SNEGSKA (reference sequence). V lost 3 bases and J lost 8; bases outside the gene matches: 15. The CDR3 runs to 15 residues. The CDR3 DNA reads TGCAGTGCTAGTGGGGACAGCGACCTCCCCTTCGGCTACACCTTC. Amino acid sequence: CSASGDSDLPFGYTF.

This chain links TRBV3-1 (or the pseudogene TRBV3-2) with TRBJ1-5; D possibly corresponds to TRBD1 (5 bases). Germline values: CDR1 LGHDT, CDR2 YNNKEL (reference sequence). The CDR3 length is 16 residues. V lost 4 bases, J lost 0 bases, and 13 bases lay in between. In DNA, the CDR3 is TGTGCCAGCAGCCTGGCCGGGGGGGGTAGCAATCAGCCCCAGCATTTT. It encodes CASSLAGGGSNQPQHF.

The rearrangement uses TRBV5-1 and TRBJ1-1; D not certain. The germline V gene has CDR1 SGHRS and CDR2 YFSETQ. V was cut by 0 bases and J by 1 base, with 10 bases left in between. The CDR3 length is 15 residues. The CDR3, as DNA: TGCGCCAGCAGCTTGGGAGGCCGAACGAACACTGAAGCTTTCTTT. It specifies CASSLGGRTNTEAFF.

The chain has TRBV4-1 and TRBJ2-1; tentative D call: TRBD2 (6 bases). V was clipped by 0 bases and J by 3 bases, with 15 bases between them. The CDR3 length is 17 residues. The germline CDR1 and CDR2 sequences are MGHRA and YSYEKL. The CDR3 coding sequence is TGCGCCAGCAGCCAAGATGCGGCAGGCGGGATCTACAATGAGCAGTTCTTC. It is translated as CASSQDAAGGIYNEQFF.